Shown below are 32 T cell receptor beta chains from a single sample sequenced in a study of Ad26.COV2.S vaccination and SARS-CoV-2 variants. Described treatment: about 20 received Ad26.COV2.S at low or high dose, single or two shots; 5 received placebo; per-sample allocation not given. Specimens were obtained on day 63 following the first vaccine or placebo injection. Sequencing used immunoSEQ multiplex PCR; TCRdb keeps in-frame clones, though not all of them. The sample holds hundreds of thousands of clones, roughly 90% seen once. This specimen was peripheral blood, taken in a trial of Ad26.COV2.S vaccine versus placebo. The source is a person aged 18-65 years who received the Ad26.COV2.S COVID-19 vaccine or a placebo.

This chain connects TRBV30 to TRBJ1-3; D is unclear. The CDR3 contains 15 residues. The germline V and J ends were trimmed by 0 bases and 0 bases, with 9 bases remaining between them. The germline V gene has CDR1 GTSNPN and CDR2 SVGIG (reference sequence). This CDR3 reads CAWSVLANSGNTIYF. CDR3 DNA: TGTGCCTGGAGTGTACTGGCCAACTCTGGAAACACCATATATTTT.

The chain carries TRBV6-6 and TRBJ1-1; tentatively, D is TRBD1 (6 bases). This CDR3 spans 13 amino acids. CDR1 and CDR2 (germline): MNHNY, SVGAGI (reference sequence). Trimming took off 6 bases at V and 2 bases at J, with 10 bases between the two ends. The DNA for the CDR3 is TGTGCCAGCAGAACGGACAGTAACACTGAAGCTTTCTTT. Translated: CASRTDSNTEAFF.

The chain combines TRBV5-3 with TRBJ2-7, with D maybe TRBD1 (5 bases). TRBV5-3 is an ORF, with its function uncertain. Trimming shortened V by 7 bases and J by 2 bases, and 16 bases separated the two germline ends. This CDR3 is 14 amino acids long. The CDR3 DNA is TGTGCCAGACAGGGATCCACTGACGCCTACGAGCAGTACTTC. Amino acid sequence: CARQGSTDAYEQYF.

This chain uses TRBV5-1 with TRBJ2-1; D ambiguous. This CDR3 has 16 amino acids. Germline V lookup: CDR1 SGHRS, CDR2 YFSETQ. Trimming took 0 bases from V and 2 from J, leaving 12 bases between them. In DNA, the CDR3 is TGCGCCAGCAGCTTGGTGGCCGCAAGCCCCTACAATGAGCAGTTCTTC. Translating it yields CASSLVAASPYNEQFF. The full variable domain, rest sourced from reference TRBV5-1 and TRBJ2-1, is KAGVTQTPRYLIKTRGQQVTLSCSPISGHRSVSWYQQTPGQGLQFLFEYFSETQRNKGNFPGRFSGRQFSNSRSEMNVSTLELGDSALYLCASSLVAASPYNEQFFGPGTRLTVL.

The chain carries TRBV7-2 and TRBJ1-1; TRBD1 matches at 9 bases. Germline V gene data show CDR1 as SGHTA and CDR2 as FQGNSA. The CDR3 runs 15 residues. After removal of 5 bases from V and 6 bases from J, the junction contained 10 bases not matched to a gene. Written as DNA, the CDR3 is TGTGCCAGCAGCCCTCAGGGACAGGGCATCGCTGAAGCTTTCTTT. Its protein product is CASSPQGQGIAEAFF.

In nucleotides, the CDR3 is TGTGCCAGCAGGGAATCAGACGTGAGCTCCTACAATGAGCAGTTCTTC. It is translated as CASRESDVSSYNEQFF. This chain links TRBV6-6 with TRBJ2-1; D is unclear. The CDR3 extends over 16 amino acids. V lost 6 bases and J 0 bases, leaving 15 bases between the germline ends. In germline, CDR1 is MNHNY, CDR2 SVGAGI (reference sequence).

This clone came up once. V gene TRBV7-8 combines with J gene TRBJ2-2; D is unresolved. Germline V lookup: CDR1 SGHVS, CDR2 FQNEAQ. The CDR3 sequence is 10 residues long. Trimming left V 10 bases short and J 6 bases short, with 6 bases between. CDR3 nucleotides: TGTGCCATCGTCGCCGGGGAGCTGTTTTTT. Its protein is CAIVAGELFF.

The CDR3 DNA reads TGTGCCAGCAGCTCGACAGGGGGTTTTTCCTACGAGCAGTACTTC. Translated, it gives CASSSTGGFSYEQYF. The rearrangement joins TRBV7-9 to TRBJ2-7; 9 positions match TRBD1. The CDR3 contains 15 residues. Germline assignment: CDR1 SEHNR and CDR2 FQNEAQ (reference sequence). The V and J ends lost 4 bases and 1 base, in that order; junction bases with no gene match: 5.

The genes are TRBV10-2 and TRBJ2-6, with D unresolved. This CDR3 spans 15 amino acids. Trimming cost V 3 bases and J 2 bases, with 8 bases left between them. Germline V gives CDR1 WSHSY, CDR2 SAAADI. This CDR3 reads CASSDRIAGANVLTF. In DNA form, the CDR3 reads TGCGCCAGCAGTGACAGGATAGCTGGGGCCAACGTCCTGACTTTC.

The CDR3 DNA is TGTGCCACCAGTGATTTGGAAGATAGCGGGGGTTCGAACACCGGGGAGCTGTTTTTT. As protein: CATSDLEDSGGSNTGELFF. This sequence joins TRBV24-1 and TRBJ2-2; the match to TRBD2 covers 9 bases. The V gene's germline CDR1 is KGHDR and CDR2 SFDVKD. CDR3 length: 19 amino acids. With V trimmed by 0 bases and J by 0 bases, 7 bases remained unmatched.

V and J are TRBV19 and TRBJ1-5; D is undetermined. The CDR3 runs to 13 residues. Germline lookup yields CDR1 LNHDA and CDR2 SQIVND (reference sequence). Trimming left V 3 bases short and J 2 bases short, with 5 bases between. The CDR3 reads CASSMRGNQPQHF. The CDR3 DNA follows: TGTGCCAGTAGTATGAGGGGCAATCAGCCCCAGCATTTT.

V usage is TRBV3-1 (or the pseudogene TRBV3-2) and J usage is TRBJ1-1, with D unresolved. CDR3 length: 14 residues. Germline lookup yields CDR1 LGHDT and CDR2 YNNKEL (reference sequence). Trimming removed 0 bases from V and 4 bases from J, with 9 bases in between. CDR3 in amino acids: CASSQDPRITEAFF. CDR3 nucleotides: TGTGCCAGCAGCCAAGACCCCCGGATCACTGAAGCTTTCTTT.

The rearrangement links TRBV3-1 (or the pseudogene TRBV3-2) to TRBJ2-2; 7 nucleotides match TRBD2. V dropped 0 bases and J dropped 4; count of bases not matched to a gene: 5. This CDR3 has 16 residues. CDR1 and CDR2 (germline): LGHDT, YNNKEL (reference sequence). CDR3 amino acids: CASSQDWGTITGELFF. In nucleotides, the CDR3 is TGTGCCAGCAGCCAAGATTGGGGGACTATCACCGGGGAGCTGTTTTTT.

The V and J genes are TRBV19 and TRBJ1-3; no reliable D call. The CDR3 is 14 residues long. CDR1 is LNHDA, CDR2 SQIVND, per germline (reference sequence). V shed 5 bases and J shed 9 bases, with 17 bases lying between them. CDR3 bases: TGTGCCAGTAGTCCCGGATGGGGTAGTAGCACCATATATTTT. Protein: CASSPGWGSSTIYF.

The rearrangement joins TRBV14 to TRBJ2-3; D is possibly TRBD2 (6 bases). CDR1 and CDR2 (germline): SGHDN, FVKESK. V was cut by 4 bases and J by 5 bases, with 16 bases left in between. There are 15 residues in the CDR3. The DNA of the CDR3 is TGTGCCAGCAGCCCCCTTGGCGGGGCAATAGATACGCAGTATTTT. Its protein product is CASSPLGGAIDTQYF.

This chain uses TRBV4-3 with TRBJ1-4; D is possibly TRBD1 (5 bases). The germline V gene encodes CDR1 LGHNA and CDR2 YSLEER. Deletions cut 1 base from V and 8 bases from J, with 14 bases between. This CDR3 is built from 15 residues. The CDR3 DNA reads TGCGCCAGCAGCCAAGCGGGGGGTCTCCGGGAAAAACTGTTTTTT. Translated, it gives CASSQAGGLREKLFF.

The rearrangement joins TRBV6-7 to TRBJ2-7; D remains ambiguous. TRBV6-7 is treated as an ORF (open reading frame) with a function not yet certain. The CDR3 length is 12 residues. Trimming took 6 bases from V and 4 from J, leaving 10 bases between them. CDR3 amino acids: CASSIDEYEQYF. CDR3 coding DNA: TGTGCCAGCAGCATAGACGAATACGAGCAGTACTTC.

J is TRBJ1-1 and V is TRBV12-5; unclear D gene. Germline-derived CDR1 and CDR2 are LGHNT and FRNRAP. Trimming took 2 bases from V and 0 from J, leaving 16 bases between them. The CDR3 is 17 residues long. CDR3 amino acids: CASGLRPPGQMNTEAFF. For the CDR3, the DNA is TGTGCTAGTGGTTTGAGACCCCCCGGGCAGATGAACACTGAAGCTTTCTTT. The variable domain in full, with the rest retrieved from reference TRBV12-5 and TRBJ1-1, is DARVTQTPRHKVTEMGQEVTMRCQPILGHNTVFWYRQTMMQGLELLAYFRNRAPLDDSGMPKDRFSAEMPDATLATLKIQPSEPRDSAVYFCASGLRPPGQMNTEAFFGQGTRLTVV.

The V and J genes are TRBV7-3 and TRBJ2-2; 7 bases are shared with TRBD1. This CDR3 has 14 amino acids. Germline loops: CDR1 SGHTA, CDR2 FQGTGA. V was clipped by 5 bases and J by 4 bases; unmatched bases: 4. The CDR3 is CASSHAGGTGELFF. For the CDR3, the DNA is TGTGCCAGCAGCCACGCAGGGGGCACCGGGGAGCTGTTTTTT.

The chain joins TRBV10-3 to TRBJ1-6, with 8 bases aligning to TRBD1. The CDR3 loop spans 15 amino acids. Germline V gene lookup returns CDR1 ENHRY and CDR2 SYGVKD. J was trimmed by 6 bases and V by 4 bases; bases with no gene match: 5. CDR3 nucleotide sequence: TGTGCCATCAGTGGGACGGGACAGGTTAATTCACCCCTCCACTTT. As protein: CAISGTGQVNSPLHF.

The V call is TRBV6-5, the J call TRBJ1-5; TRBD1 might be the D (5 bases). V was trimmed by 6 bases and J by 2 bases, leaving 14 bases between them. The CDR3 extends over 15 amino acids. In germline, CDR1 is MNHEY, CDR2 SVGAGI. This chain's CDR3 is CASRVGGGRNQPQHF. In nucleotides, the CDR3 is TGTGCCAGCAGGGTCGGGGGGGGTCGCAATCAGCCCCAGCATTTT.

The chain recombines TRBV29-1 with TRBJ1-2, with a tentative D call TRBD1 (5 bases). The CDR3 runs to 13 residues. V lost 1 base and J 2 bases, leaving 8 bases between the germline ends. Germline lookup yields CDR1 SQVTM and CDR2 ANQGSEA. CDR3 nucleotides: TGCAGCGTTGAAGGACAGCTCAACTATGGCTACACCTTC. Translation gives CSVEGQLNYGYTF.

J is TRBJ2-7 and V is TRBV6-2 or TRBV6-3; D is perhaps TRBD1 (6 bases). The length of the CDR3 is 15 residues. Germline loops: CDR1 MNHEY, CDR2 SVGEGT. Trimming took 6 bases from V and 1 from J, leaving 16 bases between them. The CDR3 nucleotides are TGTGCCAGCAGCCATCCCGGGACACGGTCCTACGAGCAGTACTTC. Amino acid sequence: CASSHPGTRSYEQYF.

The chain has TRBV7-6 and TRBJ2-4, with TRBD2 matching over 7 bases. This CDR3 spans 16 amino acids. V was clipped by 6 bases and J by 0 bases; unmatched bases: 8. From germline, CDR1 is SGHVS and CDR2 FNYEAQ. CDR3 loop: CASSPSGVLAKNIQYF. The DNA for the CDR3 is TGTGCCAGCAGTCCGAGCGGGGTCCTAGCCAAAAACATTCAGTACTTC.

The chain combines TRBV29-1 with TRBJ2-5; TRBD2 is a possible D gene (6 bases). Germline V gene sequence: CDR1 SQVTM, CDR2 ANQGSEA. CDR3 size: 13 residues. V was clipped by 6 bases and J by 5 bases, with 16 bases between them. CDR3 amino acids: CSVVGTLGETQYF. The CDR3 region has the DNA TGCAGCGTCGTTGGGACTCTTGGGGAGACCCAGTACTTC.

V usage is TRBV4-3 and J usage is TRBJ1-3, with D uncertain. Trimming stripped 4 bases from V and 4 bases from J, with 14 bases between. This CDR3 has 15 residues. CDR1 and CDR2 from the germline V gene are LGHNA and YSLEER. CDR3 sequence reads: CASSPAGNEGNTIYF. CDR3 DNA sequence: TGCGCCAGCAGCCCGGCCGGGAACGAGGGAAACACCATATATTTT.

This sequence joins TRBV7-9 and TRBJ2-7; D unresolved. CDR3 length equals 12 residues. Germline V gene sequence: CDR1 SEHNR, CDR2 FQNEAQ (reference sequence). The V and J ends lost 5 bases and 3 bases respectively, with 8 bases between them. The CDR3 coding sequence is TGTGCCAGCAGCAACGACCTCTACGAGCAGTACTTC. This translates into CASSNDLYEQYF.

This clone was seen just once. CDR3 region: CASGLTPAANEQFF. The CDR3 DNA reads TGTGCTAGTGGTTTGACCCCGGCGGCGAATGAGCAGTTCTTC. This sequence joins TRBV12-5 and TRBJ2-1, with D hard to call. The CDR3 contains 14 residues. Germline CDR1 reads LGHNT; CDR2 reads FRNRAP. The V end was cut by 2 bases, the J end by 7 bases, with 12 bases between.

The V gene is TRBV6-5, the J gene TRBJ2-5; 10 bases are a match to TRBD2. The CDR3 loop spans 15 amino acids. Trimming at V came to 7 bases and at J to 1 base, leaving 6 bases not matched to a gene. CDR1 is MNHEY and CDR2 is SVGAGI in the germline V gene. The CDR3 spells CASTRAGGAQETQYF. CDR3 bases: TGTGCCAGCACTAGAGCGGGAGGGGCCCAAGAGACCCAGTACTTC.

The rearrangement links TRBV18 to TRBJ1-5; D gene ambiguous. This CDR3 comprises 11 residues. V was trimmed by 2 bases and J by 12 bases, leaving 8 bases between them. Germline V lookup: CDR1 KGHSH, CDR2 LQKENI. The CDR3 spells CASSPGRVQHF. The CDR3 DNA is TGTGCCAGCTCACCAGGGAGGGTCCAGCATTTT.

CDR3 DNA: TGTGCCAGCAGCCAAGAAAGGGCGCACTATGGCTACACCTTC. Residues: CASSQERAHYGYTF. The rearrangement links TRBV3-1 (or the pseudogene TRBV3-2) to TRBJ1-2; D remains unclear. Germline V lookup: CDR1 LGHDT, CDR2 YNNKEL (reference sequence). The V gene lost 0 bases and the J gene lost 3 bases, with 8 bases spanning the gap. The CDR3 has 14 amino acids.

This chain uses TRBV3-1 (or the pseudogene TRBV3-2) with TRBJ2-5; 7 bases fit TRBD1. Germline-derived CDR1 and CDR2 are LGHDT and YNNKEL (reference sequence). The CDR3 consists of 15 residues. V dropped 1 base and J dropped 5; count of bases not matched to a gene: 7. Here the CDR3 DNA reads TGTGCCAGCAGCCAAGGTACAGGGGTTATGGAGACCCAGTACTTC. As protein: CASSQGTGVMETQYF.